This TCR beta chain was captured in a study of shared clonotypes between healthy human individuals. Study-wide results and limits: Only blood underwent sampling, and tissue repertoires likely differ.

About this clone: Its antigen is unidentified.

V trimming: 1 base; J trimming: 13 bases; junction bases outside the gene matches: 9. The CDR3 extends over 14 amino acids. CDR1 is SGHDN, CDR2 FVKESK, per germline. A CD45RA-negative memory subset and a CD45RA+ naive subset were separated from the CD4+ cells. Sequenced by immunoSEQ multiplex PCR; TCRdb stores in-frame clones only, minus some. The sample contains more than 850,000 clones, approximately 78% of which appear only once. The sequencing sample was made of memory CD4+ T cells from PBMCs. Sample subset: CD45RA-negative fraction. The J gene is TRBJ2-4, the V gene TRBV14, with 8 bases lining up with TRBD2. The receptor comes from a man aged 18 to 35 in good health. Some clones in this sample may be carry-over from other donors' samples. In DNA, the CDR3 is TGTGCCAGCAGCCAAGCTCTAGTAGCGGGACGACAGTACTTC. It specifies CASSQALVAGRQYF.